This section outlines one T cell receptor (beta chain) sequence together with its context. Its target is not known. This sample is drawn from a study of PD-L1 blockade in urothelial cancer. Looking at the study overall: Atezolizumab (1,200 mg intravenously every 3 weeks) began in about 2014 for patients. The researchers analyzed blood 3 weeks (second dose) and 6 weeks after treatment start. Whole-study findings and limits: Survival was better when pretreatment blood TCR clonality fell below the median.

Each patient supplied 1 to 8 pretreatment and on-treatment samples. This CDR3 contains 13 residues. Trimming removed 2 bases from V and 1 base from J, with 6 bases in between. Germline CDR1 is SGHRS and CDR2 is YFSETQ. TCRdb keeps only in-frame clones here, not all; method: immunoSEQ multiplex PCR. The sample carries about 72,000 clones, less than 90% recorded once. The TCR originated in a man aged 70-80 years with urothelial cancer. The sample was PBMCs, taken around atezolizumab (anti-PD-L1) treatment. V usage is TRBV5-1 and J usage is TRBJ2-5; perhaps TRBD1 as D (5 bases). This chain's CDR3 is CASSFDSQETQYF. The CDR3 DNA reads TGCGCCAGCAGCTTCGACAGCCAAGAGACCCAGTACTTC.